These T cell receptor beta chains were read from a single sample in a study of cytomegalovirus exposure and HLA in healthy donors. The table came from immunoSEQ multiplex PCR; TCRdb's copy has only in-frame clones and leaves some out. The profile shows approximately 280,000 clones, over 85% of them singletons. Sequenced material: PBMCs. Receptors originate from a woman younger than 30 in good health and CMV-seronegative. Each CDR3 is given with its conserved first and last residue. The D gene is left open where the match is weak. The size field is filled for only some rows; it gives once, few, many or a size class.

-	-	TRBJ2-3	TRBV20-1	CSAEGTDTQYF	TGCAGTGCTGAGGGTACGGATACGCAGTATTTT
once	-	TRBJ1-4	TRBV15	CATSRALPEKLFF	TGTGCCACCAGCAGAGCTCTCCCTGAAAAACTGTTTTTT
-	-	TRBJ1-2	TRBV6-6	CASSYPTTGNYGYTF	TGTGCCAGCAGTTACCCTACGACTGGAAACTATGGCTACACCTTC
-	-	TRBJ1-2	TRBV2	CASSESGGAGYTF	TGTGCCAGCAGTGAATCCGGGGGGGCTGGCTACACCTTC
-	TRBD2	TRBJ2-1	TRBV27	CASSLSGGAVEQFF	TGTGCCAGCAGTCTAAGCGGGGGGGCCGTTGAGCAGTTCTTC
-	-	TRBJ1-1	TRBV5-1	CASSREAARNTEAFF	TGCGCCAGCAGCAGGGAGGCGGCAAGGAACACTGAAGCTTTCTTT
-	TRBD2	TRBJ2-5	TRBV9	CASSLRQGGGETQYF	TGTGCCAGCAGCTTGCGTCAAGGCGGGGGGGAGACCCAGTACTTC
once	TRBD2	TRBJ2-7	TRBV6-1	CASIRTSGAYEQYF	TGTGCCAGCATTAGGACTAGCGGAGCTTACGAGCAGTACTTC
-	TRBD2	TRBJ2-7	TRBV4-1	CASSQGLAGIISYEQYF	TGCGCCAGCAGCCAAGGACTAGCGGGGATAATCTCCTACGAGCAGTACTTC
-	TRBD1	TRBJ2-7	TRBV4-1	CASSQRGQGSYEQYF	TGCGCCAGCAGCCAACGAGGACAGGGGTCCTACGAGCAGTACTTC
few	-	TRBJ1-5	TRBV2	CASSEEEGGNQPQHF	TGTGCCAGCAGTGAAGAAGAAGGGGGCAATCAGCCCCAGCATTTT
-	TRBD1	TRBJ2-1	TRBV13	CASSSDRGIFNEQFF	TGTGCCAGCAGCTCAGACAGGGGAATTTTTAATGAGCAGTTCTTC
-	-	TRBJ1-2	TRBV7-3	CASSLTPGGVGGYTF	TGTGCCAGCAGCTTAACTCCCGGGGGGGTAGGTGGCTACACCTTC
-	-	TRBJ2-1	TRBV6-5	CASMSVANEQFF	TGTGCCAGCATGAGTGTAGCGAATGAGCAGTTCTTC
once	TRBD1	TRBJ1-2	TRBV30	CAWSGQGAIGYTF	TGTGCCTGGAGTGGACAGGGGGCGATCGGCTACACCTTC
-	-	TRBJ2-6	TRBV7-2	CASSYNPYSGANVLTF	TGTGCCAGCAGCTATAACCCCTACTCTGGGGCCAACGTCCTGACTTTC
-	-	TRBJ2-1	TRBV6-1	CASSQLAIPLYEQFF	TGTGCCAGCAGTCAGCTAGCGATCCCCCTCTATGAGCAGTTCTTC
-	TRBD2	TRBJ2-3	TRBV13	CASSGSRTDTQYF	TGTGCCAGTAGCGGGAGCCGCACAGATACGCAGTATTTT
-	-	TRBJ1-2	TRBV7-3	CASSLKRGYGYTF	TGTGCCAGCAGCTTAAAAAGAGGCTATGGCTACACCTTC
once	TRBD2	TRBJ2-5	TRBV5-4	CASSPRTSLETQYF	TGTGCCAGCAGCCCGAGGACTAGCCTAGAGACCCAGTACTTC
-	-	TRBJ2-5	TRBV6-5	CASSYVGGGRQETQYF	TGTGCCAGCAGTTACGTTGGGGGGGGCAGGCAAGAGACCCAGTACTTC
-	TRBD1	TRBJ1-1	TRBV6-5	CASSSGQGNTEAFF	TGTGCCAGCAGTTCGGGACAGGGGAACACTGAAGCTTTCTTT
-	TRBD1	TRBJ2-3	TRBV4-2	CASSQVGGQSTDTQYF	TGTGCCAGCAGCCAGGTAGGGGGCCAGAGTACAGATACGCAGTATTTT
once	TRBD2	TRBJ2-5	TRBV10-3	CAISSPGTSKTQYF	TGTGCCATCAGTAGTCCCGGGACTAGTAAGACCCAGTACTTC
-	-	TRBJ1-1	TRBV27	CASSPRPPDRNTEAFF	TGTGCCAGCAGTCCGCGCCCTCCTGATAGGAACACTGAAGCTTTCTTT
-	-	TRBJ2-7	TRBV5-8	CASSRGAGTYEQYF	TGTGCCAGCAGCCGTGGGGCAGGCACCTACGAGCAGTACTTC
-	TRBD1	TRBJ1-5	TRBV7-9	CASSLGDRSFSNQPQHF	TGTGCCAGCAGCTTAGGGGACAGGAGCTTTAGCAATCAGCCCCAGCATTTT
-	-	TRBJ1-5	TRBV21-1	CARGQDQPQHF	TGTGCCAGAGGACAGGATCAGCCCCAGCATTTT
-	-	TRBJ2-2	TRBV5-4	CASTPDSPHGELFF	TGTGCCAGCACCCCGGACAGTCCACACGGGGAGCTGTTTTTT
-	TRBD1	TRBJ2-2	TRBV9	CASSVDRTGSNTGELFF	TGTGCCAGCAGCGTAGATAGGACAGGGTCGAACACCGGGGAGCTGTTTTTT
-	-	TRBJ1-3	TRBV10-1	CANWRAPGNTIYF	TGCGCCAATTGGAGGGCACCTGGAAACACCATATATTTT
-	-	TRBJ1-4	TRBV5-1	CASSLGRGPGPGEKLFF	TGCGCCAGCAGCTTGGGGAGGGGCCCGGGCCCGGGTGAAAAACTGTTTTTT
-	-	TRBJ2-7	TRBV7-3	CASSLVGGSYEQYF	TGTGCCAGCAGCTTAGTGGGAGGCTCCTACGAGCAGTACTTC
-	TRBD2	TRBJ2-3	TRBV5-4	CASSGGLASSDTQYF	TGTGCCAGCAGCGGGGGACTAGCGTCGTCAGATACGCAGTATTTT
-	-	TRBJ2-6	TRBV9	CASSGRRSPGANVLTF	TGTGCCAGCAGCGGTAGGCGTAGCCCTGGGGCCAACGTCCTGACTTTC
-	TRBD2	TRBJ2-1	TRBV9	CASSGSGTSGGEQFF	TGTGCCAGCAGCGGATCCGGGACTAGCGGGGGTGAGCAGTTCTTC
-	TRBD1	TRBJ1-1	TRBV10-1	CATRDSLNTEAFF	TGCGCCACCCGGGACAGCTTGAACACTGAAGCTTTCTTT
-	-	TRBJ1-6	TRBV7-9	CASSLVREGSPLHF	TGTGCCAGCAGCTTAGTGAGGGAAGGATCACCCCTCCACTTT
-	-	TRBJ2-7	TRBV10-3	CAIRTSPWGSEYEQYF	TGTGCCATCAGAACTAGCCCGTGGGGATCGGAGTACGAGCAGTACTTC
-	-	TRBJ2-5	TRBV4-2	CASSQDRGLETQYF	TGTGCCAGCAGCCAAGATAGAGGTTTGGAGACCCAGTACTTC
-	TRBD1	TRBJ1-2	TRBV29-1	CSVVAPGTANGYTF	TGCAGCGTTGTCGCCCCCGGGACAGCAAATGGCTACACCTTC
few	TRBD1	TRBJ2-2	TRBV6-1	CASSAGTANTGELFF	TGTGCCAGCAGTGCCGGGACAGCCAACACCGGGGAGCTGTTTTTT
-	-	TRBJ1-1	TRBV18	CASSPWTGGRNTEAFF	TGTGCCAGCTCACCATGGACGGGAGGGAGGAACACTGAAGCTTTCTTT